These T cell receptor beta chains were read from a single sample in a study of shared clonotypes between healthy human individuals. Profiled with immunoSEQ multiplex PCR; TCRdb holds only in-frame clones, not every one. The sample holds almost 750,000 clones, 55% to 80% seen once. Sequenced sample: memory CD4+ T cells sorted from blood. The receptors shown here come from a woman aged 25 to 39 in good health. The CDR3 runs from the conserved cysteine through the conserved F or W. Fields, in order: V gene, J gene, CDR3 protein.

V: TRBV7-9; J: TRBJ1-2; CDR3: CASPDGAGTYGYTF
V: TRBV7-6; J: TRBJ1-1; CDR3: CASSLARGLNTEAFF
V: TRBV28; J: TRBJ1-2; CDR3: CASSLKGPSNYGYTF
V: TRBV5-4; J: TRBJ2-7; CDR3: CASSLKAGGSHEQYF
V: TRBV30; J: TRBJ1-3; CDR3: CAWSVPNSSSGNTIYF
V: TRBV19; J: TRBJ1-2; CDR3: CASSKGRIDGYTF
V: TRBV5-1; J: TRBJ2-1; CDR3: CASSLTSRSYNEQFF
V: TRBV6-5; J: TRBJ2-2; CDR3: CASSSAVAGELFF
V: TRBV6-1; J: TRBJ1-1; CDR3: CASSDRARINTEAFF
V: TRBV11-2; J: TRBJ2-1; CDR3: CASSPVQMGQFF
V: TRBV7-8; J: TRBJ2-2; CDR3: CASSLKPSQDSSNTGELFF
V: TRBV5-4; J: TRBJ1-4; CDR3: CASSMGGNNEKLFF
V: TRBV28; J: TRBJ2-5; CDR3: CASSYGQQETQYF
V: TRBV5-4; J: TRBJ2-7; CDR3: CASSQAGTSGTYEQYF
V: TRBV13; J: TRBJ2-5; CDR3: CASSLRERETQYF
V: TRBV5-5; J: TRBJ2-2; CDR3: CASSLVGNINTGELFF
V: TRBV15; J: TRBJ2-5; CDR3: CATSTPGSRAETQYF
V: TRBV28; J: TRBJ2-5; CDR3: CASSLWVGGGFQETQYF
V: TRBV2; J: TRBJ1-2; CDR3: CASSERGSNYGYTF
V: TRBV11-2; J: TRBJ2-1; CDR3: CASSLSRVGYNEQFF
V: TRBV5-5; J: TRBJ1-2; CDR3: CASSLVGQVFNYGYTF
V: TRBV18; J: TRBJ2-2; CDR3: CASSPRDRGNTGELFF
V: TRBV6-1; J: TRBJ1-4; CDR3: CASTRYEKLFF
V: TRBV29-1; J: TRBJ2-2; CDR3: CSALPPFGTGSGGELFF
V: TRBV15; J: TRBJ2-1; CDR3: CATSRDTGENFREQFF
V: TRBV18; J: TRBJ1-2; CDR3: CASSRTGQGYNYGYTF
V: TRBV5-6; J: TRBJ2-3; CDR3: CASSLAGSTDTQYF
V: TRBV18; J: TRBJ1-4; CDR3: CASSPGDPLFF
V: TRBV10-3; J: TRBJ2-7; CDR3: CAISGDFEEQYF
V: TRBV28; J: TRBJ1-4; CDR3: CASRGTAPREKLFF
V: TRBV5-1; J: TRBJ2-1; CDR3: CASSAGGTDYNEQFF
V: TRBV19; J: TRBJ1-4; CDR3: CASSRDRNEKLFF
V: TRBV28; J: TRBJ1-1; CDR3: CATREQGAPEAFF
V: TRBV28; J: TRBJ2-7; CDR3: CASSGLAGFYEQYF
V: TRBV19; J: TRBJ2-7; CDR3: CASTKGGALDSYEQYF
V: TRBV6-1; J: TRBJ2-2; CDR3: CASSTTSGSSPPTF
V: TRBV18; J: TRBJ2-3; CDR3: CASSRWSGMGTDTQYF
V: TRBV10-3; J: TRBJ2-1; CDR3: CAIAGTSGYNEQFF
V: TRBV20-1; J: TRBJ2-5; CDR3: CSAVTETQYF
V: TRBV7-2; J: TRBJ2-5; CDR3: CASSPPGHQETQYF
V: TRBV13; J: TRBJ2-3; CDR3: CASSLNRVDTQYF
V: TRBV28; J: TRBJ2-7; CDR3: CASSPGRWGVDFYEQYF